The 8 T cell receptor beta chains below all came from one sample that was sequenced in a study of T cell repertoires in cytomegalovirus infection (dated by TCRdb to the late 2010s). The antigens for these receptors are not known. Sequencing was carried out with an Illumina HiSeq 1500. TCRdb took the public reads, trimmed them with fastp at Q25, ran MiXCR for clone calling and kept in-frame beta chains. Rows with a matching CDR3 protein are joined into one entry that keeps the most common DNA and genes. Across this sample there are roughly 350,000 distinct CDR3 sequences, with about 34% seen only once. Of the sample, roughly 14% falls within the top ten clones. Per the publication, the treatment or condition label means: in vitro stimulation with specific CMV peptide epitopes to enrich CMV-specific T cells. The material was cultured PBMCs, obtained from culture after CMV antigen stimulation. The receptors shown here come from a human donor in good health (CMV status not recorded). Some clones in this sample may be carry-over from other donors' samples.

The genes are TRBV5-4 and TRBJ2-4; D may be TRBD2 (6 bases). Trimming took 1 base from V and 4 from J, leaving 15 bases between them. This CDR3 has 16 residues. Germline V gene lookup returns CDR1 SGHNT and CDR2 YYREEE (reference sequence). The CDR3 is CASSLYGGIAKNIQYF. Written as DNA, the CDR3 is TGTGCCAGCAGCTTGTACGGCGGGATAGCTAAAAACATTCAGTACTTC.

In this sample, this clonotype turned up a few times. V is TRBV12-3 or TRBV12-4 and J is TRBJ2-1; TRBD1 matches at 10 bases. The CDR3 has 16 residues. V was pared by 2 bases and J by 5 bases, with 6 bases of the junction left unmatched. CDR3 in amino acids: CASSLSSGTGDNEQFF. In DNA, the CDR3 is TGTGCCAGCAGTTTAAGCTCGGGGACAGGGGACAATGAGCAGTTCTTC.

A note on this clonotype: Possible read error: a much larger clone is one base away. This is likely a read error, given that the CDR3 carries no conserved phenylalanine or tryptophan at its end. The chain employs TRBV12-3 or TRBV12-4 and TRBJ1-3; D unclear. The V and J ends lost 0 bases and 1 base respectively, with 13 bases between them. CDR3 length: 17 residues. CDR3 nucleotides: TGTGCCAGCAGTTTAGCGCTAATCGGGCTTTCTGGAAACACCATATATGTT. It is translated as CASSLALIGLSGNTIYV.

This clonotype was detected only a few times. This CDR3 is CASSLGQADTEAFF. CDR3 bases: TGTGCCAGCAGCTTAGGACAGGCTGACACTGAAGCTTTCTTT. This rearrangement joins TRBV7-9 to TRBJ1-1; TRBD1 might be the D (6 bases). Trimming shortened V by 1 base and J by 3 bases, and 9 bases separated the two germline ends. Germline CDR1 SEHNR, CDR2 FQNEAQ (reference sequence). This CDR3 contains 14 residues.

There are a few counts of this clonotype. The gene calls are TRBV6-2 or TRBV6-3 and TRBJ2-2, with D possibly being TRBD1 (5 bases). The CDR3 covers 12 residues. Trimming shortened V by 6 bases and J by 5 bases, and 7 bases separated the two germline ends. In germline, CDR1 is MNHEY, CDR2 SVGEGT. The CDR3 nucleotides are TGTGCCAGCAGCCGACAGACCGGGGAGCTGTTTTTT. This translates into CASSRQTGELFF.

This clonotype has more than one count but fewer than ten. The chain uses TRBV19 and TRBJ2-1; the match to TRBD2 covers 11 bases. CDR3 size: 18 residues. The V segment lost 6 bases and the J segment 4 bases; nucleotides outside the gene matches: 14. CDR1 and CDR2 (germline): LNHDA, SQIVND (reference sequence). CDR3 in DNA: TGTGCCAGTAGCACTCATGGGGTAGCGGGAGGGAAGTACAATGAGCAGTTCTTC. This gives the protein CASSTHGVAGGKYNEQFF.

The gene calls are TRBV12-3 or TRBV12-4 and TRBJ1-5; 9 bases are shared with TRBD1. The junction had 11 bases not matched to a gene; V was cut back by 5 bases and J by 0 bases. This CDR3 has 18 residues. CDR3 in amino acids: CASSQLTGGAYSNQPQHF. In DNA, the CDR3 is TGTGCCAGCAGTCAACTGACAGGGGGAGCATATAGCAATCAGCCCCAGCATTTT.

This clonotype was detected only a few times. This chain connects TRBV6-6 to TRBJ1-1; a weak D match, TRBD1 (6 bases). Looked up from germline, CDR1 is MNHNY and CDR2 is SVGAGI (reference sequence). Trimming removed 5 bases from V and 0 bases from J, with 13 bases in between. The CDR3 has 15 residues. The CDR3 nucleotides are TGTGCCAGCAGTACCCAGGGGTTACTGAACACTGAAGCTTTCTTT. Translated, it gives CASSTQGLLNTEAFF.